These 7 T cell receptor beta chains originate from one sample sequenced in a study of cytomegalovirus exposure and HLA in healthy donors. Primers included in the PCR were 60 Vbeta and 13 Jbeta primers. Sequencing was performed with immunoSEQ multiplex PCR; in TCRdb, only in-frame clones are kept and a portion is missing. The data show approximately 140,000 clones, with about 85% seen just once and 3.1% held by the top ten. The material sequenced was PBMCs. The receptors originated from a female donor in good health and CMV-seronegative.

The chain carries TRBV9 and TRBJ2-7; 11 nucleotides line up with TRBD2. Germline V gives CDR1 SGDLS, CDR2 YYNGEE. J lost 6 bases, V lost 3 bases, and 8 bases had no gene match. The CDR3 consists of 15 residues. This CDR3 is CASSAYGTSGIEQYF. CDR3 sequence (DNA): TGTGCCAGCAGCGCTTACGGGACTAGCGGAATCGAGCAGTACTTC.

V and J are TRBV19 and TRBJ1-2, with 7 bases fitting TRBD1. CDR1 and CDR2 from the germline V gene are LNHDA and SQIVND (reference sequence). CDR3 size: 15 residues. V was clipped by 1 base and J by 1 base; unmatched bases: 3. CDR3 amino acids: CASSIGAGGNYGYTF. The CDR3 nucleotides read TGTGCCAGTAGTATAGGGGCAGGGGGTAACTATGGCTACACCTTC.

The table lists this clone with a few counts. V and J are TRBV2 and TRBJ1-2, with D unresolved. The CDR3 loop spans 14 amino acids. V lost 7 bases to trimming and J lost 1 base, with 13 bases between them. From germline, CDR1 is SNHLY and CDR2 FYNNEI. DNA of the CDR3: TGTGCCAGCAACCCGACACCGATTAACTATGGCTACACCTTC. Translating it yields CASNPTPINYGYTF.

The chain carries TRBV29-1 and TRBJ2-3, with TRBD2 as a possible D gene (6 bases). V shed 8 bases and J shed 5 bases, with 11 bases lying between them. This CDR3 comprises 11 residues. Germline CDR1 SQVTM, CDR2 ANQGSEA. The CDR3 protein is CSSGTQDTQYF. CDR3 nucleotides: TGCAGCTCCGGGACTCAAGATACGCAGTATTTT.

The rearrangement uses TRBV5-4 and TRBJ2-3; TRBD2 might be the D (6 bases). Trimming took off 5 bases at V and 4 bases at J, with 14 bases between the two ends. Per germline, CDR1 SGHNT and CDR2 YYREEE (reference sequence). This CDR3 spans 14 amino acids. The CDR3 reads CASSRDGGPDTQYF. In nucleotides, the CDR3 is TGTGCCAGCAGTCGCGACGGGGGACCAGATACGCAGTATTTT.

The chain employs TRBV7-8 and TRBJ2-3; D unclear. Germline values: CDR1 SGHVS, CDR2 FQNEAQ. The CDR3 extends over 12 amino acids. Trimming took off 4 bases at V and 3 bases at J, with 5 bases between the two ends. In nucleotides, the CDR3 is TGTGCCAGCAGCTCCCAGACAGATACGCAGTATTTT. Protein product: CASSSQTDTQYF.

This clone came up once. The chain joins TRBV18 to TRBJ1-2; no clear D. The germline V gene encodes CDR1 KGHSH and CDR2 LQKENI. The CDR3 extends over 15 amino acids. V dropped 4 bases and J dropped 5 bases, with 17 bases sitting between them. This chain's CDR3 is CASSQPGRPSYGYTF. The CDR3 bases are TGTGCCAGCTCACAACCGGGCCGGCCCTCATATGGCTACACCTTC.